The present entry profiles one T cell receptor beta chain with its context. Antigen unknown. TCRdb processed the multiplex PCR reads anew with MiXCR; each CDR3 protein has one entry. This sample has roughly 220,000 distinct CDR3 sequences, with around 35% found just once. This entry comes from a study of breast tumors, draining lymph nodes, adjacent tissues. General study points: Most tumor T cells seemingly derive from lymph node, then expand in tumor. Tumors had less TCR diversity than lymph nodes, more than nontumor tissue. Luminal-like breast cancer showed significantly greater tumor-nontumor repertoire similarity than basal-like breast cancer did. That most tumor T cells come from lymph nodes remained unproven.

The germline gives CDR1 MDHEN, CDR2 SYDVKM. With V trimmed by 10 bases and J by 3 bases, 11 bases remained unmatched. The CDR3 runs 15 residues. Axillary draining lymph nodes of breast cancer patients supplied the node samples. The sequencing sample was made of axillary lymph node tissue. This clonotype was sampled from a female donor with breast cancer. Some clones in this sample may be carry-over from other donors' samples. The chain recombines TRBV28 with TRBJ2-1; the match to TRBD2 covers 8 bases. The CDR3 loop is CATQRGTPGYNEQFF. For the CDR3, the DNA is TGTGCCACCCAGCGGGGGACGCCAGGCTACAATGAGCAGTTCTTC.